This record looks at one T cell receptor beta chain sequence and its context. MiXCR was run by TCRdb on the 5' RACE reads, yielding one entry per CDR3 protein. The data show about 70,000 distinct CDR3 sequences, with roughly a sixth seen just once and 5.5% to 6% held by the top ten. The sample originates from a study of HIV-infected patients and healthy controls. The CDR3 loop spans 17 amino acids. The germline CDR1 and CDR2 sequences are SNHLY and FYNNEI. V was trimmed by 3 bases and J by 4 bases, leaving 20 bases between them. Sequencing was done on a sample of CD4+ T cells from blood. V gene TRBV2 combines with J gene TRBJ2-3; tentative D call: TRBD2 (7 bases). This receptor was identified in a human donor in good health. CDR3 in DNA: TGTGCCAGCAGTGAGAGGGCGCGGGGGACACTTCCAGATACGCAGTATTTT. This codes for CASSERARGTLPDTQYF.